This TCR beta chain was sequenced during a study of blood T cell repertoires in COVID-19. The wider study: The cDNA or gDNA used as material had been derived from T cells, B-cell-depleted T cells, or PBMCs.

Germline CDR1 reads LNHDA; CDR2 reads SQIVND (reference sequence). This CDR3 is 12 amino acids long. V lost 4 bases, J lost 5 bases, and 9 bases lay in between. Original processing notes: Amplification from reference gene primers served as the basis for estimated nucleated cell counts. Sequencing was performed with immunoSEQ multiplex PCR; in TCRdb, only in-frame clones are kept and a portion is missing. D and trimming were read from the DNA, whereas the V and J calls and clone size are those reported in that table. This table holds about 64,000 clones, around 83% found once. V usage is TRBV19 and J usage is TRBJ2-7, with D perhaps TRBD1 (6 bases). The material sequenced was peripheral blood. The clonotype was recovered from a human donor in a cohort sampled during active COVID-19. In DNA, the CDR3 is TGTGCCAGTAGTAGCTACAGGGACGAGCAGTACTTC. Translated, it gives CASSSYRDEQYF.